This TCR beta chain appears in the sequencing data of a study of blood T cell repertoires in COVID-19. Study-wide background: Sample material is recorded as cDNA or gDNA derived from T cells, B-cell-depleted T cells, or PBMCs.

Per the authors' pipeline: How many nucleated cells were present was estimated from reference gene primer amplification. Sequencing used immunoSEQ multiplex PCR; TCRdb keeps in-frame clones, though not all of them. The D gene and trimming were derived from the DNA, and the V and J assignments and clone size from that table. The sample yields 130,000 to 150,000 clones, approximately 83% seen once. CDR3 length: 16 residues. The germline gives CDR1 SGHTA, CDR2 FQGNSA. After removal of 2 bases from V and 7 bases from J, the junction contained 10 bases not matched to a gene. The chain joins TRBV7-2 to TRBJ2-1, with TRBD2 identical over 8 bases. This clonotype was obtained from an older woman with COVID-19, enrolled during active disease. The sequenced material came from peripheral blood. This CDR3 is CASSLTLGLAGNEQFF. Here the CDR3 DNA reads TGTGCCAGCAGCTTAACCCTCGGACTAGCCGGAAATGAGCAGTTCTTC.